The 11 T cell receptor beta chains listed next were all sequenced from one sample in a study of blood T cell repertoires in COVID-19 (dated by TCRdb to 2020 to 2022). The library was produced with the immunoSEQ multiplex PCR assay. The table comes from immuneACCESS by way of TCRdb, which keeps in-frame sequences with V and J called. Part of the clones is missing from these tables; in studies checked, under half for an unresolved V gene and the rest for unknown reasons. This sample holds around 270,000 clones; approximately 86% were observed only once. The ten largest account for almost 2% of the sample. The sequencing input was peripheral blood. The receptors stem from a man younger than 40 with active or convalescent COVID-19.

The V call is TRBV7-2, the J call TRBJ2-2; 13 nucleotides match TRBD2. Trimming removed 4 bases from V and 6 bases from J; junction bases left unmatched: 5. CDR3 size: 16 residues. CDR1 SGHTA and CDR2 FQGNSA come from the germline V gene. The CDR3 loop reads CASSSATSGGSGELFF. As DNA, the CDR3 is TGTGCCAGCAGCTCGGCGACTAGCGGGGGGTCCGGGGAGCTGTTTTTT.

The genes are TRBV13 and TRBJ2-3; TRBD1 matches 9 bases. Germline trimming cut 1 base from V and 2 bases from J; bases unmatched to any gene: 1. The CDR3 has 15 residues. The germline V gene has CDR1 PRHDT and CDR2 FYEKMQ (reference sequence). In nucleotides, the CDR3 is TGTGCCAGCAGCTTAGAACAGGGGGCCACAGATACGCAGTATTTT. Its translation is CASSLEQGATDTQYF.

For the CDR3, the DNA is TGTGCCAGCAGCTCGGGAGACGGGGAGCAGTACTTC. This codes for CASSSGDGEQYF. The chain couples TRBV7-9 to TRBJ2-7; D is perhaps TRBD2 (6 bases). V shed 4 bases and J shed 7 bases, with 11 bases lying between them. The germline V gene encodes CDR1 SEHNR and CDR2 FQNEAQ (reference sequence). This CDR3 is built from 12 residues.

The rearrangement joins TRBV6-4 to TRBJ1-1, with D perhaps TRBD1 (5 bases). The germline V gene encodes CDR1 MRHNA and CDR2 SNTAGT. Trimming left V 5 bases short and J 1 base short, with 8 bases between. This CDR3 comprises 13 residues. CDR3 in amino acids: CASSRTGNTEAFF. The CDR3 DNA is TGTGCCAGCAGTCGAACAGGGAACACTGAAGCTTTCTTT.

This clone was seen just once. CDR3 sequence reads: CARSLWWGQPSSYEQYF. The DNA for the CDR3 is TGTGCCAGAAGCCTATGGTGGGGGCAGCCGAGCTCCTACGAGCAGTACTTC. This chain connects TRBV5-3 to TRBJ2-7; weak D call: TRBD1 (6 bases). TRBV5-3 is an ORF, with its function uncertain. The CDR3 runs to 17 residues. Trimming left V 4 bases short and J 0 bases short, with 20 bases between.

The V gene is TRBV18, the J gene TRBJ1-3; 7 bases match TRBD1. V was clipped by 3 bases and J by 4 bases; unmatched bases: 3. This CDR3 has 14 amino acids. Germline loops: CDR1 KGHSH, CDR2 LQKENI. The CDR3 DNA is TGTGCCAGCTCACCCCGGGGACAGGGAAACACCATATATTTT. Protein product: CASSPRGQGNTIYF. The full variable domain, its missing parts supplied by reference TRBV18 and TRBJ1-3, is NAGVMQNPRHLVRRRGQEARLRCSPMKGHSHVYWYRQLPEEGLKFMVYLQKENIIDESGMPKERFSAEFPKEGPSILRIQQVVRGDSAAYFCASSPRGQGNTIYFGEGSWLTVV.

The rearrangement joins TRBV12-3 or TRBV12-4 to TRBJ1-5, with unresolved D. V was cut by 1 base and J by 5 bases, with 6 bases left in between. This CDR3 has 13 amino acids. CDR3 sequence reads: CASSLGRDQPQHF. The CDR3 DNA reads as TGTGCCAGCAGTTTAGGCCGGGATCAGCCCCAGCATTTT.

The gene calls are TRBV24-1 and TRBJ2-7, with 8 bases identical to TRBD1. Germline V lookup: CDR1 KGHDR, CDR2 SFDVKD. The junction had 12 bases not matched to a gene; V was cut back by 7 bases and J by 5 bases. CDR3 length: 15 amino acids. CDR3 sequence reads: CATRSEDRVLHEQYF. As DNA, the CDR3 is TGTGCCACCAGATCCGAGGACAGGGTTTTGCACGAGCAGTACTTC.

This chain joins TRBV4-3 and TRBJ1-6; 7 nucleotides agree with TRBD1. CDR3 length: 17 residues. Per the germline V gene, CDR1 is LGHNA and CDR2 is YSLEER. After removal of 3 bases from V and 8 bases from J, the junction contained 13 bases not matched to a gene. The CDR3 region is CASSHNTGTAVDSPLHF. DNA of the CDR3: TGCGCCAGCAGCCACAACACCGGGACAGCGGTCGATTCACCCCTCCACTTT.

The gene calls are TRBV5-8 and TRBJ2-7; D perhaps matches TRBD2 (6 bases). This CDR3 region has 13 residues. The germline V and J ends were trimmed by 0 bases and 2 bases, with 6 bases remaining between them. Germline values: CDR1 SGHTS, CDR2 YDEGEE. In DNA, the CDR3 is TGTGCCAGCAGCTTGGAGCGGGCCTACGAGCAGTACTTC. This sequence encodes CASSLERAYEQYF.

The genes are TRBV9 and TRBJ1-4; D is possibly TRBD1 (6 bases). The germline V gene has CDR1 SGDLS and CDR2 YYNGEE. The CDR3 runs to 15 residues. Trimming removed 3 bases from V and 3 bases from J, with 12 bases in between. The CDR3 sequence is CASSATGLANEKLFF. As DNA, the CDR3 is TGTGCCAGCAGCGCCACAGGGTTGGCTAATGAAAAACTGTTTTTT.